The clone carrying this T cell receptor beta chain has only one observation. This sample stems from a study of T cell changes during pregnancy in multiple sclerosis. With 2 bases clipped from V and 3 bases from J, the junction kept 12 bases outside the gene matches. Germline V gives CDR1 LNHDA, CDR2 SQIVND (reference sequence). The CDR3 consists of 18 residues. Generated by immunoSEQ multiplex PCR, the TCRdb table keeps only in-frame clones and is missing some. The sample lists 30,000 or so clones, 85% to 90% occurring once. The sequence was obtained from a female donor in good health, enrolled as a control in a pregnancy study. The V and J genes are TRBV19 and TRBJ1-5; 8 positions agree with TRBD1. The sample here was CD4+ T cells from peripheral blood mononuclear cells, taken in the first trimester of pregnancy. DNA of the CDR3: TGTGCCAGTAGTATAAGAGGGGGGGGGACAGGCTTCAATCAGCCCCAGCATTTT. Translating it yields CASSIRGGGTGFNQPQHF.